The present TCR beta chain was sequenced within a study of blood T cells in healthy people across ages. Across the whole study: About one barcoded beta molecule was captured per two T cells (by template switching). Broader study findings: Per-million-T-cell TCR beta diversity fell roughly linearly with age.

With respect to this clonotype: What it binds is unknown.

Next came a second PCR, run for roughly 6 to 11 cycles, which used a sample-barcoded 5' primer along with a J-beta primer mix. From the 5' RACE reads, TCRdb called clonotypes with MiXCR, one entry per CDR3 protein. The sample lists over a million distinct CDR3 sequences; roughly 59% were seen once. Sequences were obtained from blood. This receptor was identified in a man between 18 and 29 years old in good health.

This chain's CDR3 is CASSFIGEVGTEAFF. The CDR3 DNA reads as TGCGCCAGCAGCTTCATTGGGGAGGTAGGGACTGAAGCTTTCTTT. The chain joins TRBV5-1 to TRBJ1-1; D is uncertain. Per germline, CDR1 SGHRS and CDR2 YFSETQ. The V end was cut by 2 bases, the J end by 5 bases, with 16 bases between. CDR3 length: 15 residues.